This note documents a single T cell receptor beta chain sequence. Its antigen remains unknown. This was the immunoSEQ version 4 assay in survey mode. The method was immunoSEQ multiplex PCR; TCRdb's version includes in-frame clones alone and lacks a portion of them. The sample shows about 45,000 clones, over 80% of them seen only once. These data belong to a study of persistence of HIV-infected CD4 T cells. Anti-CD3/anti-CD28 beads served as a nonspecific positive control stimulus. Sorting selected CD4+ T cells upregulating both CD40 ligand and CD69. V lost 9 bases and J 7 bases, leaving 21 bases between the germline ends. The CDR3 loop spans 14 amino acids. Germline V gene lookup returns CDR1 MNHEY and CDR2 SVGAGI. Whole-study findings and limits: TCR oligoclonality correlated with proviral oligoclonality in the same sorted populations. TCR analyses could not target the rare provirus-carrying CMV-responding cells.

The specimen was CD4+ T cells sorted from PBMCs after approximately 19-hour stimulation, collected from a patient who received antiretroviral therapy. The sequence was obtained from an adult woman with HIV who was CMV-seropositive. The chain has TRBV6-5 and TRBJ1-2, with D perhaps matching TRBD1 (6 bases). DNA for the CDR3: TGTGCCAGTTCCGGGTCGGGGGGCGCGGTTGGCTACACCTTC. Translating gives CASSGSGGAVGYTF.